Shown below are 24 T cell receptor beta chains from a single sample sequenced in a study of spatial heterogeneity in lung cancer. MiXCR, applied by TCRdb to the 5' RACE reads, yields one record per CDR3 protein. The repertoire holds 9,000 to 13,000 distinct CDR3 sequences, with 6% to 6.5% as singletons. Indicated time point: sample taken at primary tumor resection. The sequencing here drew on PBMCs, taken at surgery. The receptors derive from a male donor with early-stage non-small cell lung cancer.

The table lists this clonotype with many counts. This CDR3 is CASSNREVGTEAFF. The CDR3 coding sequence is TGTGCCAGCAGTAACAGGGAAGTAGGCACTGAAGCTTTCTTT. The chain has TRBV27 and TRBJ1-1; D perhaps matches TRBD1 (6 bases). Trimming left V 5 bases short and J 4 bases short, with 14 bases between. This CDR3 is 14 amino acids long. Germline V lookup: CDR1 MNHEY, CDR2 SMNVEV (reference sequence).

This clonotype was found many times. This rearrangement joins TRBV7-9 to TRBJ1-3; 11 bases agree with TRBD1. Losses at the gene ends were 6 bases for V and 2 bases for J; bases not matched to a gene: 3. The CDR3 spans 15 residues. Germline lookup yields CDR1 SEHNR and CDR2 FQNEAQ (reference sequence). The DNA of the CDR3 is TGTGCCAGCAGGAGGGGACAGGGGGCTGGAAACACCATATATTTT. As protein: CASRRGQGAGNTIYF.

The sample holds many counts of this clonotype. The chain joins TRBV7-2 to TRBJ1-3; TRBD1 might be the D (5 bases). V was cut by 1 base and J by 2 bases, with 9 bases left in between. CDR1 and CDR2 from the germline V gene are SGHTA and FQGNSA. The CDR3 extends over 15 amino acids. The CDR3 sequence: CASSLVGVPGNTIYF. The CDR3 nucleotides read TGTGCCAGCAGCTTAGTGGGGGTGCCTGGAAACACCATATATTTT.

This clonotype occurred a few times. The chain's CDR3 is CASSPNTGGGGFAFF. CDR3 sequence (DNA): TGTGCCAGCAGCCCAAACACAGGGGGCGGGGGTTTCGCTTTCTTT. The chain joins TRBV7-2 to TRBJ1-1, with TRBD1 matching 9 bases. Germline V lookup: CDR1 SGHTA, CDR2 FQGNSA. This CDR3 is 15 amino acids long. J gave up 11 bases and V 5 bases, and 15 bases lay outside the gene matches.

At least ten counts were recorded for this clonotype. This chain uses TRBV2 with TRBJ2-3; D not resolved. CDR3 length: 15 residues. Germline assignment: CDR1 SNHLY and CDR2 FYNNEI. Trimming removed 3 bases at V and 4 bases at J, with 14 bases between. CDR3 residues: CASSELMRMADTQYF. The DNA of the CDR3 is TGTGCCAGCAGTGAGCTAATGCGGATGGCAGATACGCAGTATTTT.

Many counts were recorded for this clonotype. This sequence joins TRBV28 and TRBJ1-2; perhaps TRBD1 as D (6 bases). The germline gives CDR1 MDHEN, CDR2 SYDVKM. The CDR3 length is 15 residues. Trimming pared 9 bases from V and 7 bases from J, leaving 24 bases between. The CDR3 region has the DNA TGTGCCAGTATCATAGGGGGGAGTGGTGATTCTGGCTACACCTTC. Translating gives CASIIGGSGDSGYTF.

Relative to its sample, this clonotype is medium-sized (0.01 to 0.1%). The V call is TRBV5-5, the J call TRBJ1-6; 7 bases map to TRBD1. After removal of 4 bases from V and 7 bases from J, the junction contained 5 bases not matched to a gene. Germline V lookup: CDR1 SGHKS, CDR2 YYEKEE (reference sequence). CDR3 length: 14 amino acids. In DNA form, the CDR3 reads TGTGCCAGCAGCCCAGGGACAGAAAATTCACCCCTCCACTTT. This codes for CASSPGTENSPLHF.

Concerning this clonotype: This is likely a read error, given that the CDR3 carries no conserved phenylalanine or tryptophan at its end. This sequence joins TRBV7-2 and TRBJ2-1; 11 nucleotides line up with TRBD2. The CDR3 is 18 amino acids. Germline lookup yields CDR1 SGHTA and CDR2 FQGNSA. The V gene end was trimmed by 4 bases and the J gene end by 3 bases; junction bases not matched to a gene: 11. CDR3 DNA: TGTGCCAGCAGCTCAATAGCGGGAGGGAATAGTATCTACAATGAGCAGTTCTCC. This translates into CASSSIAGGNSIYNEQFS.

This clonotype came up once. The rearrangement joins TRBV19 to TRBJ1-1; 7 bases align to TRBD1. V was clipped by 5 bases and J by 4 bases; unmatched bases: 4. The CDR3 covers 13 residues. From germline, CDR1 is LNHDA and CDR2 SQIVND (reference sequence). This CDR3 reads CASSATGSTEAFF. The CDR3 region has the DNA TGTGCCAGTAGTGCGACAGGGTCCACTGAAGCTTTCTTT.

This clonotype was picked up many times. The rearrangement joins TRBV7-9 to TRBJ1-2, with no clear D. The CDR3 loop spans 16 amino acids. V lost 4 bases, J lost 2 bases, and 17 bases lay in between. In germline, CDR1 is SEHNR, CDR2 FQNEAQ (reference sequence). The CDR3 is CASSWAPGGMNYGYTF. In DNA, the CDR3 is TGTGCCAGCAGCTGGGCCCCAGGAGGGATGAACTATGGCTACACCTTC.

This clonotype was counted only a few times. The CDR3 spells CASSPLGSGRYEQYF. The CDR3, as DNA: TGTGCCAGCAGTCCTCTCGGAAGCGGGAGATACGAGCAGTACTTC. The rearrangement links TRBV25-1 to TRBJ2-7, with 8 bases matching TRBD2. Germline V gene sequence: CDR1 MGHDK, CDR2 SYGVNS. V gave up 5 bases and J gave up 4 bases; unmatched junction bases: 10. The CDR3 covers 15 residues.

The chain employs TRBV20-1 and TRBJ1-1, with D possibly TRBD1 on 6 matching bases. The CDR3 runs to 16 residues. Looked up from germline, CDR1 is DFQATT and CDR2 is SNEGSKA (reference sequence). With 5 bases removed from V and 1 base from J, the gap between germline ends came to 20 bases. CDR3 in amino acids: CSAPAGGGVRNTEAFF. The CDR3 DNA reads as TGCAGTGCTCCGGCGGGAGGGGGTGTCAGGAACACTGAAGCTTTCTTT.

This clonotype was seen a handful of times. This chain joins TRBV6-2 or TRBV6-3 and TRBJ2-1, with a tentative D call TRBD2 (6 bases). Trimming took off 4 bases at V and 9 bases at J, with 10 bases between the two ends. The CDR3 is made up of 12 amino acids. Looked up from germline, CDR1 is MNHEY and CDR2 is SVGEGT. The CDR3 spells CASSWDWGEQFF. The CDR3, as DNA: TGTGCCAGCAGTTGGGACTGGGGTGAGCAGTTCTTC.

In this sample, this clonotype is medium-sized. This rearrangement joins TRBV2 to TRBJ2-3, with 10 bases lining up with TRBD1. The CDR3 spans 14 residues. In germline, CDR1 is SNHLY, CDR2 FYNNEI. Trimming took 4 bases from V and 4 from J; bases not matched to a gene: 2. CDR3 sequence: CASSGQGASDTQYF. In DNA, the CDR3 is TGTGCCAGCAGTGGACAGGGGGCATCAGATACGCAGTATTTT.

Ten or more counts support this clonotype. The chain couples TRBV7-2 to TRBJ2-7, with D perhaps TRBD2 (6 bases). Germline values: CDR1 SGHTA, CDR2 FQGNSA. Trimming cost V 0 bases and J 0 bases, with 9 bases left between them. There are 15 residues in the CDR3. CDR3: CASSLAQGLSYEQYF. DNA for the CDR3: TGTGCCAGCAGCTTAGCCCAGGGACTCTCCTACGAGCAGTACTTC.

This clonotype was seen a few times. The rearrangement joins TRBV7-6 to TRBJ2-2; 7 bases are a match to TRBD1. Per the germline V gene, CDR1 is SGHVS and CDR2 is FNYEAQ. CDR3 length: 15 residues. V was pared by 2 bases and J by 0 bases, with 0 bases of the junction left unmatched. CDR3 region: CASSLQGANTGELFF. CDR3 DNA sequence: TGTGCCAGCAGCTTACAGGGGGCGAACACCGGGGAGCTGTTTTTT.

This clonotype was counted a few times. The chain joins TRBV23-1 to TRBJ2-1; D is unresolved. TRBV23-1 is marked as an open reading frame, function uncertain. The CDR3 spans 17 residues. Trimming cost V 3 bases and J 0 bases, with 15 bases left between them. The CDR3 protein is CASSHLDGPSSYNEQFF. CDR3 nucleotide sequence: TGCGCCAGCAGTCACCTGGACGGGCCTAGCTCCTACAATGAGCAGTTCTTC.

This clonotype has just a few counts. The chain has TRBV29-1 and TRBJ1-1; no clear D. The germline V gene encodes CDR1 SQVTM and CDR2 ANQGSEA. V lost 4 bases to trimming and J lost 2 bases, with 14 bases between them. The CDR3 totals 14 residues. CDR3 region: CSVGNPAGNTEAFF. As DNA, the CDR3 is TGCAGCGTTGGAAACCCCGCGGGTAACACTGAAGCTTTCTTT.

This clonotype is categorized as large. The chain couples TRBV13 to TRBJ1-1; tentative D call: TRBD1 (5 bases). Trimming cost V 2 bases and J 0 bases, with 13 bases left between them. Looked up from germline, CDR1 is PRHDT and CDR2 is FYEKMQ (reference sequence). The CDR3 contains 16 residues. This chain's CDR3 is CASSLRGSGLNTEAFF. The DNA of the CDR3 is TGTGCCAGCAGCTTAAGAGGCTCGGGGCTGAACACTGAAGCTTTCTTT.

The sample holds many counts of this clonotype. The chain joins TRBV7-2 to TRBJ2-1; 10 bases align to TRBD2. V trimming: 0 bases; J trimming: 5 bases; junction bases outside the gene matches: 4. The CDR3 length is 16 residues. Germline values: CDR1 SGHTA, CDR2 FQGNSA. This chain's CDR3 is CASSLASSGGHNEQFF. The CDR3 DNA reads as TGTGCCAGCAGCTTAGCCTCTAGCGGGGGCCACAATGAGCAGTTCTTC.

This clonotype was seen ten or more times. The V call is TRBV2, the J call TRBJ2-5, with D perhaps matching TRBD2 (6 bases). The CDR3 has 15 amino acids. The V end lost 6 bases, the J end lost 7 bases, and 21 bases lay between the germline ends. The germline gives CDR1 SNHLY, CDR2 FYNNEI. The CDR3 sequence: CASRRREGAHGTQYF. CDR3 in DNA: TGTGCCAGCAGGAGGAGGGAAGGGGCCCATGGGACCCAGTACTTC. Drawing the rest from reference TRBV2 and TRBJ2-5, the complete variable domain is EPEVTQTPSHQVTQMGQEVILRCVPISNHLYFYWYRQILGQKVEFLVSFYNNEISEKSEIFDDQFSVERPDGSNFTLKIRSTKLEDSAMYFCASRRREGAHGTQYFGPGTRLLVL.

By share, this clonotype counts as medium-sized. This chain connects TRBV15 to TRBJ2-3, with D perhaps matching TRBD1 or TRBD2 (5 bases each). Germline V gene data show CDR1 as LNHNV and CDR2 as YYDKDF (reference sequence). The ends were cut back, 1 base at V and 3 bases at J, with 11 bases in the middle. The CDR3 totals 15 residues. The CDR3 is CATSRGGAGTDTQYF. In DNA form, the CDR3 reads TGTGCCACCAGCAGAGGAGGGGCTGGGACAGATACGCAGTATTTT.

This clonotype was counted only a few times. V is TRBV2 and J is TRBJ2-7, with 8 bases lining up with TRBD2. CDR3 length equals 12 residues. V was pared by 8 bases and J by 2 bases, with 2 bases of the junction left unmatched. The germline CDR1 and CDR2 sequences are SNHLY and FYNNEI. The CDR3 DNA reads TGTGCCAGCCGCGGGGGGACCTACGAGCAGTACTTC. Protein product: CASRGGTYEQYF.

This clonotype occurred a few times. This sequence joins TRBV7-2 and TRBJ2-7; 10 bases match TRBD2. V lost 1 base to trimming and J lost 2 bases; unmatched junction nucleotides: 5. CDR1 and CDR2 (germline): SGHTA, FQGNSA. The CDR3 runs to 16 residues. This chain's CDR3 is CASSLGPAGGPYEQYF. In nucleotides, the CDR3 is TGTGCCAGCAGCTTAGGTCCAGCGGGGGGGCCCTACGAGCAGTACTTC.